Presented here are 28 T cell receptor beta chains from one specimen sequenced in a study of cytomegalovirus exposure and HLA in healthy donors. Primers for the PCR totalled 60 Vbeta and 13 Jbeta. TCRdb's table, derived via immunoSEQ multiplex PCR, lists solely in-frame clones and lacks some. This sample has 100,000 to 150,000 clones, with roughly 83% found just once. The specimen sequenced was PBMCs. These receptor sequences come from a man in his late teens or twenties in good health and CMV-seropositive.

The V gene is TRBV13, the J gene TRBJ1-1; 9 bases fit TRBD1. V dropped 4 bases and J dropped 0; count of bases not matched to a gene: 3. This CDR3 has 15 residues. Germline V gene lookup returns CDR1 PRHDT and CDR2 FYEKMQ (reference sequence). As DNA, the CDR3 is TGTGCCAGCAGCTCGACAGGGGGGATGAACACTGAAGCTTTCTTT. Protein sequence: CASSSTGGMNTEAFF.

This clone was observed a handful of times. The V call is TRBV27, the J call TRBJ1-2; the D is unclear. Germline-derived CDR1 and CDR2 are MNHEY and SMNVEV (reference sequence). This CDR3 comprises 10 residues. Trimming took off 6 bases at V and 6 bases at J, with 5 bases between the two ends. In DNA form, the CDR3 reads TGTGCCAGCAGCGACAATGGCTACACCTTC. Translating it yields CASSDNGYTF.

This chain uses TRBV28 with TRBJ1-1, with 8 bases matching TRBD1. Germline V gene data show CDR1 as MDHEN and CDR2 as SYDVKM. The trim removed 5 bases at V and 3 bases at J, leaving 5 bases unmatched. This CDR3 region has 14 residues. The CDR3 nucleotides are TGTGCCAGCAGTACCGACAGGGGATACACTGAAGCTTTCTTT. Protein: CASSTDRGYTEAFF.

This chain connects TRBV10-3 to TRBJ1-2, with D perhaps matching TRBD1 (6 bases). This CDR3 has 11 residues. Germline V lookup: CDR1 ENHRY, CDR2 SYGVKD. V was clipped by 10 bases and J by 4 bases, with 10 bases between them. In nucleotides, the CDR3 is TGTGCCACTCGACAGGCCTATGGCTACACCTTC. This translates into CATRQAYGYTF.

This clone occurred a few times. J is TRBJ1-1 and V is TRBV11-2; no clear D. V lost 9 bases to trimming and J lost 4 bases, with 15 bases between them. The CDR3 is made up of 13 amino acids. Germline CDR1 SGHAT, CDR2 FQNNGV. In nucleotides, the CDR3 is TGTGCCAGTTTGCGGGATTTCGGCACTGAAGCTTTCTTT. Protein product: CASLRDFGTEAFF.

This chain connects TRBV9 to TRBJ1-5, with a possible D match to TRBD1 (5 bases). V lost 4 bases and J 5 bases, leaving 13 bases between the germline ends. Germline CDR1 reads SGDLS; CDR2 reads YYNGEE. CDR3 length equals 14 residues. CDR3 amino acids: CASSPGGGYQPQHF. The CDR3 DNA follows: TGTGCCAGCAGCCCCGGTGGGGGGTATCAGCCCCAGCATTTT.

The chain carries TRBV11-2 and TRBJ1-1; a weak D match, TRBD1 (5 bases). The CDR3 loop spans 15 amino acids. The V gene's germline CDR1 is SGHAT and CDR2 FQNNGV. The germline V and J ends were trimmed by 3 bases and 1 base, with 12 bases remaining between them. As DNA, the CDR3 is TGTGCCAGCAGCTTGGGGCTTGGGGCGAACACTGAAGCTTTCTTT. This codes for CASSLGLGANTEAFF.

Worth noting for this clone: Other nucleotide sequences from this sample produce the same CDR3. The chain links TRBV4-1 to TRBJ1-2; D gene uncertain. This CDR3 is built from 15 residues. CDR1 is MGHRA and CDR2 is YSYEKL in the germline V gene. Trimming took off 0 bases at V and 4 bases at J, with 12 bases between the two ends. The CDR3 DNA reads as TGCGCCAGCAGCCAAGATCTGGGCCAAGCCTATGGCTACACCTTC. It translates to CASSQDLGQAYGYTF.

The chain couples TRBV4-1 to TRBJ2-5; weak D call: TRBD1 (6 bases). The CDR3 covers 15 residues. In germline, CDR1 is MGHRA, CDR2 YSYEKL. Trimming removed 0 bases at V and 5 bases at J, with 13 bases between. The chain's CDR3 is CASSQDRGVAETQYF. The CDR3 coding sequence is TGCGCCAGCAGCCAAGACAGGGGTGTGGCGGAGACCCAGTACTTC.

This sequence joins TRBV10-2 and TRBJ2-5, with D uncertain. V was shortened by 4 bases and J by 1 base, with 4 bases between the two germline ends. CDR3 length: 12 amino acids. Per the germline V gene, CDR1 is WSHSY and CDR2 is SAAADI. The DNA for the CDR3 is TGCGCCAGCAGTGTATTCCAAGAGACCCAGTACTTC. Its translation: CASSVFQETQYF.

The CDR3 bases are TGTGCCAGCAGGCGGACAGGGCGAGAGACCCAGTACTTC. Translated: CASRRTGRETQYF. This chain uses TRBV6-1 with TRBJ2-5, with 8 bases that match TRBD1. The V and J ends lost 6 bases and 4 bases, in that order; junction bases with no gene match: 4. The germline V gene encodes CDR1 MNHNS and CDR2 SASEGT. The CDR3 covers 13 residues.

This clone was counted a few times. V is TRBV5-5 and J is TRBJ1-1; D call uncertain. Germline values: CDR1 SGHKS, CDR2 YYEKEE (reference sequence). Trimming stripped 0 bases from V and 1 base from J, with 4 bases between. The CDR3 covers 13 residues. The chain's CDR3 is CASSLGGNTEAFF. CDR3 DNA: TGTGCCAGCAGCTTGGGAGGGAACACTGAAGCTTTCTTT.

CDR3 protein: CASSLVGGNEKLFF. The CDR3 bases are TGTGCCAGCAGTTTAGTAGGAGGGAATGAAAAACTGTTTTTT. The V gene is TRBV28, the J gene TRBJ1-4; D ambiguous. The germline V gene has CDR1 MDHEN and CDR2 SYDVKM. V lost 2 bases, J lost 5 bases, and 9 bases lay in between. The CDR3 sequence is 14 residues long.

This clone was detected once. This chain joins TRBV10-3 and TRBJ1-5, with D possibly being TRBD1 (6 bases). This CDR3 spans 14 amino acids. Germline CDR1 and CDR2: ENHRY and SYGVKD. Deletions cut 2 bases from V and 5 bases from J, with 10 bases between. The CDR3, as DNA: TGTGCCATCAGTGAGATAGGGGGAGATCAGCCCCAGCATTTT. This encodes CAISEIGGDQPQHF.

There are a few counts of this clone. Other nucleotide sequences in the sample specify the same CDR3. This rearrangement joins TRBV6-1 to TRBJ1-6, with a tentative D call TRBD1 (5 bases). The CDR3 extends over 16 amino acids. Germline values: CDR1 MNHNS, CDR2 SASEGT. Trimming removed 1 base at V and 7 bases at J, with 14 bases between. CDR3 sequence (DNA): TGTGCCAGCAGTGAAGGGGTGGAGGGGATCAATTCACCCCTCCACTTT. This sequence encodes CASSEGVEGINSPLHF.

This clone came up a few times. V usage is TRBV30 and J usage is TRBJ1-3; D is unclear. The CDR3 is 16 amino acids. CDR1 and CDR2 from the germline V gene are GTSNPN and SVGIG (reference sequence). V dropped 0 bases and J dropped 0 bases, with 12 bases sitting between them. The CDR3 loop reads CAWSVEPTLSGNTIYF. CDR3 DNA: TGTGCCTGGAGTGTAGAGCCTACTCTCTCTGGAAACACCATATATTTT.

This sequence joins TRBV9 and TRBJ1-2; 7 nucleotides align to TRBD1. The CDR3 loop spans 15 amino acids. Germline V gene data show CDR1 as SGDLS and CDR2 as YYNGEE. J gave up 4 bases and V 4 bases, and 10 bases lay outside the gene matches. The DNA of the CDR3 is TGTGCCAGCAGCCCCAACCCAGGGACAGTCTATGGCTACACCTTC. As protein: CASSPNPGTVYGYTF.

V usage is TRBV6-5 and J usage is TRBJ2-5; D remains ambiguous. Germline CDR1 MNHEY, CDR2 SVGAGI. This CDR3 has 13 amino acids. The ends were cut back, 6 bases at V and 1 base at J, with 9 bases in the middle. The CDR3 region has the DNA TGTGCCAGCAGACTGATACCCCAAGAGACCCAGTACTTC. Translation gives CASRLIPQETQYF.

The chain employs TRBV7-6 and TRBJ1-1; D perhaps matches TRBD1 (6 bases). Trimming stripped 5 bases from V and 1 base from J, with 14 bases between. The CDR3 spans 15 residues. Germline V gene sequence: CDR1 SGHVS, CDR2 FNYEAQ. As DNA, the CDR3 is TGTGCCAGCAGCCAGGAAGGGACATCGAACACTGAAGCTTTCTTT. Encoded protein: CASSQEGTSNTEAFF.

The rearrangement joins TRBV5-1 to TRBJ2-3; 12 bases fit TRBD1. J lost 4 bases, V lost 0 bases, and 3 bases had no gene match. Germline CDR1 is SGHRS and CDR2 is YFSETQ. The CDR3 is 16 amino acids. This CDR3 is CASSLAGTGGPDTQYF. CDR3 DNA sequence: TGCGCCAGCAGCTTGGCGGGGACAGGGGGCCCAGATACGCAGTATTTT.

The sample holds one count of this clone. In DNA, the CDR3 is TGTGCCAGCAGTTCGACAGGGGGGAACACTGAAGCTTTCTTT. It translates to CASSSTGGNTEAFF. The V gene is TRBV25-1, the J gene TRBJ1-1; 9 nucleotides align to TRBD1. Germline CDR1 reads MGHDK; CDR2 reads SYGVNS. This CDR3 region has 14 residues. V was clipped by 5 bases and J by 1 base; unmatched bases: 2.

This clone came up once. The chain carries TRBV2 and TRBJ1-6; 10 bases line up with TRBD1. This CDR3 is built from 14 residues. V trimming: 7 bases; J trimming: 9 bases; junction bases outside the gene matches: 6. Germline V gene sequence: CDR1 SNHLY, CDR2 FYNNEI. The CDR3 bases are TGTGCCAGCACTCCGGGACAGGGGAGTTCACCCCTCCACTTT. It translates to CASTPGQGSSPLHF.

V gene TRBV29-1 combines with J gene TRBJ2-5; TRBD1 matches at 12 bases. V gave up 5 bases and J gave up 5 bases; unmatched junction bases: 6. Germline V gene lookup returns CDR1 SQVTM and CDR2 ANQGSEA. The CDR3 extends over 14 amino acids. The CDR3 here is CSVSGTGGAETQYF. As DNA, the CDR3 is TGCAGCGTTAGTGGGACAGGGGGCGCGGAGACCCAGTACTTC.

This chain connects TRBV29-1 to TRBJ2-7; TRBD1 agrees at 9 bases. Germline V gene data show CDR1 as SQVTM and CDR2 as ANQGSEA. This CDR3 is 14 amino acids long. The ends lost 4 bases at V and 2 bases at J; junction bases unmatched: 6. CDR3 sequence: CSVVGQGLPYEQYF. The CDR3 region has the DNA TGCAGCGTTGTAGGACAGGGGCTCCCCTACGAGCAGTACTTC.

This sequence joins TRBV11-3 and TRBJ2-4; D perhaps matches TRBD1 (7 bases). Trimming stripped 1 base from V and 3 bases from J, with 10 bases between. The V gene's germline CDR1 is SGHNT and CDR2 YENEEA. The length of the CDR3 is 15 residues. The DNA for the CDR3 is TGTGCCAGCAGCTTAGGGCAGGGGGGCAAAAACATTCAGTACTTC. Protein: CASSLGQGGKNIQYF.

This chain uses TRBV9 with TRBJ1-2; 10 nucleotides align to TRBD1. V was pared by 4 bases and J by 3 bases, with 6 bases of the junction left unmatched. The CDR3 extends over 15 amino acids. Germline V gives CDR1 SGDLS, CDR2 YYNGEE. This CDR3 reads CASSSRTGGDYGYTF. CDR3 in DNA: TGTGCCAGCAGCTCTCGGACAGGGGGAGACTATGGCTACACCTTC.

This clone showed up just once. The CDR3 nucleotides are TGTGCCAGCAGCTCGCTTGGGCCACTCTTAACGGGGGGCTACACCTTC. Translated: CASSSLGPLLTGGYTF. The V call is TRBV7-2, the J call TRBJ1-2; D gene uncertain. The CDR3 runs to 16 residues. V was clipped by 4 bases and J by 8 bases, with 23 bases between them. Germline CDR1 is SGHTA and CDR2 is FQGNSA.

The rearrangement uses TRBV30 and TRBJ1-5, with 8 bases identical to TRBD1. CDR1 and CDR2 (germline): GTSNPN, SVGIG (reference sequence). With 0 bases clipped from V and 9 bases from J, the junction kept 7 bases outside the gene matches. The CDR3 is 14 residues long. CDR3 protein: CAWSVGTGDVPQHF. DNA for the CDR3: TGTGCCTGGAGTGTAGGGACAGGCGATGTGCCCCAGCATTTT.